The 30 T cell receptor beta chains listed next were all sequenced from one sample in a study of response to subunit inactivated influenza vaccine. TCRdb reanalysed the RT-PCR reads using MiXCR and keeps one entry per CDR3 protein. The sample has roughly 790,000 distinct CDR3 sequences, less than 25% seen once. This material consisted of PBMCs from blood, taken around 5 days after vaccination. These receptor sequences come from a man aged 50 to 60 who received an inactivated influenza vaccine.

The chain combines TRBV6-6 with TRBJ1-2, with 9 positions matching TRBD1. With 5 bases clipped from V and 4 bases from J, the junction kept 2 bases outside the gene matches. Germline loops: CDR1 MNHNY, CDR2 SVGAGI (reference sequence). The length of the CDR3 is 13 residues. The CDR3 spells CASSQTGGYGYTF. The CDR3 nucleotides are TGTGCCAGCAGTCAGACAGGGGGCTATGGCTACACCTTC.

This clonotype appeared a few times. The chain's CDR3 is CASSQDSSAVQDTQYF. The CDR3 nucleotides are TGCGCCAGCAGCCAAGATTCCTCCGCGGTGCAGGATACGCAGTATTTT. The genes are TRBV4-3 and TRBJ2-3; D is unresolved. CDR1 is LGHNA, CDR2 YSLEER, per germline. The CDR3 sequence is 16 residues long. V was clipped by 0 bases and J by 6 bases, with 16 bases between them.

The J gene is TRBJ2-6, the V gene TRBV6-1; D not certain. The CDR3 consists of 15 residues. Trimming stripped 6 bases from V and 1 base from J, with 10 bases between. Germline assignment: CDR1 MNHNS and CDR2 SASEGT. CDR3 sequence reads: CASSPRHSGANVLTF. The CDR3 DNA is TGTGCCAGCAGCCCTAGGCATTCTGGGGCCAACGTCCTGACTTTC.

A few counts support this clonotype. The chain recombines TRBV12-3 or TRBV12-4 with TRBJ1-5; the D gene is possibly TRBD1 (5 bases). V was cut by 5 bases and J by 7 bases, with 15 bases left in between. This CDR3 region has 14 residues. CDR3 amino acids: CASSPGGGGQPQHF. Here the CDR3 DNA reads TGTGCCAGCAGTCCCGGGGGGGGTGGGCAGCCCCAGCATTTT.

A few counts support this clonotype. The chain is built from TRBV4-3 and TRBJ1-3; perhaps TRBD1 as D (5 bases). The CDR3 spans 15 residues. V was pared by 0 bases and J by 3 bases, with 9 bases between. Germline CDR1 and CDR2: LGHNA and YSLEER. Here the CDR3 reads CASSQDLRGGNTIYF. The CDR3 nucleotides are TGCGCCAGCAGCCAAGATTTAAGGGGTGGAAACACCATATATTTT.

There are a few counts of this clonotype. The rearrangement uses TRBV20-1 and TRBJ2-7, with 9 bases fitting TRBD2. Germline CDR1 and CDR2: DFQATT and SNEGSKA (reference sequence). V lost 0 bases to trimming and J lost 2 bases; unmatched junction nucleotides: 8. This CDR3 contains 16 residues. In DNA form, the CDR3 reads TGCAGTGCTAGAGATATGGCGGGAGGGCCGGCCTACGAGCAGTACTTC. Residues: CSARDMAGGPAYEQYF.

This clonotype was counted only a few times. The chain employs TRBV15 and TRBJ2-1; D perhaps matches TRBD2 (5 bases). CDR1 is LNHNV, CDR2 YYDKDF, per germline (reference sequence). V shed 0 bases and J shed 7 bases, with 13 bases lying between them. This CDR3 has 15 amino acids. Here the CDR3 DNA reads TGTGCCACCAGCAGAGATCGGCCTAGCCAGAATGAGCAGTTCTTC. This codes for CATSRDRPSQNEQFF.

This chain links TRBV4-1 with TRBJ2-7; D is possibly TRBD1 or TRBD2 (6 bases each). Germline-derived CDR1 and CDR2 are MGHRA and YSYEKL. This CDR3 has 15 residues. Trimming removed 1 base at V and 4 bases at J, with 14 bases between. CDR3: CASSQGWGALYEQYF. CDR3 nucleotide sequence: TGCGCCAGCAGCCAAGGGTGGGGGGCGCTGTACGAGCAGTACTTC.

The J gene is TRBJ2-5, the V gene TRBV20-1; 11 bases line up with TRBD2. The ends lost 6 bases at V and 0 bases at J; junction bases unmatched: 6. This CDR3 contains 15 residues. Germline CDR1 is DFQATT and CDR2 is SNEGSKA (reference sequence). The CDR3 region is CSAHGTSGDQETQYF. In DNA form, the CDR3 reads TGCAGTGCGCACGGGACTAGCGGAGACCAAGAGACCCAGTACTTC.

A single count supports this clonotype. V gene TRBV6-5 combines with J gene TRBJ1-5; perhaps TRBD1 as D (5 bases). Germline assignment: CDR1 MNHEY and CDR2 SVGAGI. Between the trimmed V and J ends, which lost 2 bases and 0 bases, there was a span of 14 bases. CDR3 length equals 17 residues. CDR3 in amino acids: CASSYPPQGSSNQPQHF. CDR3 coding DNA: TGTGCCAGCAGTTACCCCCCGCAGGGTAGTAGCAATCAGCCCCAGCATTTT.

The CDR3 reads CSVEQGSTEAFF. The CDR3 coding sequence is TGCAGCGTTGAACAGGGTAGCACTGAAGCTTTCTTT. The V gene is TRBV29-1, the J gene TRBJ1-1, with D perhaps matching TRBD1 (5 bases). Looked up from germline, CDR1 is SQVTM and CDR2 is ANQGSEA. The CDR3 extends over 12 amino acids. V dropped 2 bases and J dropped 4 bases, with 8 bases sitting between them.

This clonotype was seen a few times. V is TRBV15 and J is TRBJ2-5, with TRBD1 identical over 7 bases. Germline values: CDR1 LNHNV, CDR2 YYDKDF (reference sequence). The junction had 14 bases not matched to a gene; V was cut back by 6 bases and J by 7 bases. This CDR3 is built from 15 residues. CDR3 region: CATRSSGTADGTQYF. As DNA, the CDR3 is TGTGCCACCAGGAGCTCAGGGACAGCCGACGGGACCCAGTACTTC.

This clonotype was found many times. The chain couples TRBV21-1 to TRBJ1-3; the table's D call TRBD1 went unverified against the DNA. TRBV21-1 is an annotated pseudogene. The CDR3 loop spans 16 amino acids. DNA for the CDR3: TGTGCCAGCAGTGTTGGGACGGATCGAAATGGAAACACCATATATTTT. Protein product: CASSVGTDRNGNTIYF.

The chain uses TRBV24-1 and TRBJ1-5; D is unresolved. The CDR3 spans 14 residues. The V gene lost 4 bases and the J gene lost 0 bases, with 6 bases spanning the gap. Germline CDR1 reads KGHDR; CDR2 reads SFDVKD. The CDR3 DNA follows: TGTGCCACCAGTGACTCTCATAGCAATCAGCCCCAGCATTTT. This encodes CATSDSHSNQPQHF.

The V gene is TRBV7-9, the J gene TRBJ2-3; 7 bases are shared with TRBD2. V shed 3 bases, J shed 6 bases, and the junction held 9 bases outside the gene matches. The germline CDR1 and CDR2 sequences are SEHNR and FQNEAQ (reference sequence). The CDR3 runs to 15 residues. CDR3 sequence (DNA): TGTGCCAGCAGCTTCGGGGACTACCTTGCCGATACGCAGTATTTT. It encodes CASSFGDYLADTQYF.

This clonotype was found a few times. V is TRBV6-1 and J is TRBJ2-3; TRBD2 matches at 7 bases. V shed 5 bases and J 2 bases; nucleotides not matched to a gene: 7. Germline V lookup: CDR1 MNHNS, CDR2 SASEGT. The CDR3 sequence is 15 residues long. The CDR3 bases are TGTGCCAGCAGTCCCCCGGGACTACTCACAGATACGCAGTATTTT. It translates to CASSPPGLLTDTQYF.

The V gene is TRBV15, the J gene TRBJ2-2, with D possibly matching TRBD1 (6 bases). V shed 5 bases and J shed 0 bases, with 10 bases lying between them. The CDR3 is 15 residues long. From germline, CDR1 is LNHNV and CDR2 YYDKDF (reference sequence). The CDR3 coding sequence is TGTGCCACCAGCCTCGGGACACCGAACACCGGGGAGCTGTTTTTT. Protein product: CATSLGTPNTGELFF.

This sequence joins TRBV20-1 and TRBJ2-3; TRBD2 aligns across 11 bases. CDR1 is DFQATT, CDR2 SNEGSKA, per germline (reference sequence). There are 19 residues in the CDR3. Trimming at V came to 0 bases and at J to 0 bases, leaving 11 bases not matched to a gene. CDR3 bases: TGCAGTGCTAGAGATCGGGGGGCTAGCGGGGGGCCCAGCACAGATACGCAGTATTTT. Its translation is CSARDRGASGGPSTDTQYF.

The CDR3 loop reads CASGGAGVNEQFF. The CDR3 DNA follows: TGTGCCAGCGGGGGGGCGGGAGTCAATGAGCAGTTCTTC. This chain uses TRBV3-1 with TRBJ2-1, with D perhaps matching TRBD2 (7 bases). The CDR3 runs to 13 residues. With 8 bases removed from V and 6 bases from J, the gap between germline ends came to 14 bases. Germline-derived CDR1 and CDR2 are LGHDT and YNNKEL (reference sequence).

V is TRBV12-3 or TRBV12-4 and J is TRBJ2-7, with D possibly being TRBD2 (6 bases). The CDR3 is 15 amino acids. The V end was cut by 5 bases, the J end by 4 bases, with 18 bases between. CDR3 DNA sequence: TGTGCCAGCAGTGGGAAATACGGGGGTGAATACGAGCAGTACTTC. It codes for CASSGKYGGEYEQYF.

This clonotype was counted only a few times. The chain has TRBV6-1 and TRBJ2-5, with D hard to call. This CDR3 has 14 residues. The V end lost 6 bases, the J end lost 4 bases, and 15 bases lay between the germline ends. Per the germline V gene, CDR1 is MNHNS and CDR2 is SASEGT. CDR3 in amino acids: CASSVSVGLETQYF. CDR3 nucleotide sequence: TGTGCCAGCAGCGTATCGGTAGGGCTAGAGACCCAGTACTTC.

Here the CDR3 DNA reads TGTGCCAGCAATGTAGCGATGAGCTCCTACAATGAGCAGTTCTTC. It translates to CASNVAMSSYNEQFF. The chain couples TRBV12-3 or TRBV12-4 to TRBJ2-1; the D gene is possibly TRBD2 (5 bases). Trimming took off 7 bases at V and 0 bases at J, with 13 bases between the two ends. The CDR3 is 15 amino acids.

This clonotype has a handful of counts. This sequence joins TRBV28 and TRBJ2-3, with TRBD2 as a possible D gene (5 bases). The germline CDR1 and CDR2 sequences are MDHEN and SYDVKM. This CDR3 spans 14 amino acids. Between the trimmed V and J ends, which lost 6 bases and 3 bases, there was a span of 13 bases. The CDR3 sequence is CASRAGSQTDTQYF. Written as DNA, the CDR3 is TGTGCCAGCAGGGCGGGTTCCCAGACAGATACGCAGTATTTT.

This clonotype was seen only a few times. V and J are TRBV6-1 and TRBJ1-6; D remains unclear. V gave up 5 bases and J gave up 4 bases, with 9 bases separating them. The CDR3 sequence is 14 residues long. The V gene's germline CDR1 is MNHNS and CDR2 SASEGT. The CDR3 nucleotides read TGTGCCAGCAGTCGGACGGAGTATAATTCACCCCTCCACTTT. Its translation: CASSRTEYNSPLHF.

This clonotype appeared a few times. J is TRBJ2-5 and V is TRBV4-3, with D perhaps TRBD2 (6 bases). The V and J ends lost 2 bases and 3 bases respectively, with 10 bases between them. The germline CDR1 and CDR2 sequences are LGHNA and YSLEER. The CDR3 has 14 amino acids. The CDR3 DNA reads as TGCGCCAGCAGCCAATTTCCGGGGGAAGAGACCCAGTACTTC. It is translated as CASSQFPGEETQYF.

V gene TRBV2 combines with J gene TRBJ1-1; the match to TRBD1 covers 8 bases. CDR1 is SNHLY and CDR2 is FYNNEI in the germline V gene. V was pared by 5 bases and J by 5 bases, with 13 bases of the junction left unmatched. The CDR3 is made up of 16 amino acids. This CDR3 reads CASSNRGWNFETEAFF. CDR3 DNA sequence: TGTGCCAGCAGTAACAGGGGGTGGAATTTCGAAACTGAAGCTTTCTTT.

The V gene is TRBV20-1, the J gene TRBJ2-3; 14 nucleotides line up with TRBD2. The ends lost 6 bases at V and 5 bases at J; junction bases unmatched: 19. The germline V gene encodes CDR1 DFQATT and CDR2 SNEGSKA (reference sequence). This CDR3 has 19 amino acids. The DNA of the CDR3 is TGCAGTGCCACGTCTTTAGGACTAGCGGGAGGAGTCGCCCTAGATACGCAGTATTTT. This gives the protein CSATSLGLAGGVALDTQYF.

V gene TRBV18 combines with J gene TRBJ2-7; 9 positions agree with TRBD1. The CDR3 is made up of 16 amino acids. Germline-derived CDR1 and CDR2 are KGHSH and LQKENI. J lost 0 bases, V lost 3 bases, and 6 bases had no gene match. The CDR3 spells CASSPPDRGSSYEQYF. The CDR3 nucleotides read TGTGCCAGCTCACCCCCCGACAGGGGGAGCTCCTACGAGCAGTACTTC.

The CDR3 loop is CASSQGTGQDTQYF. The DNA of the CDR3 is TGTGCCAGCAGCCAAGGGACAGGGCAAGATACGCAGTATTTT. The J gene is TRBJ2-3, the V gene TRBV4-2; 8 bases fit TRBD1. The junction had 2 bases not matched to a gene; V was cut back by 1 base and J by 5 bases. This CDR3 has 14 amino acids. Germline lookup yields CDR1 LGHNA and CDR2 YNFKEQ.

There are a few counts of this clonotype. The DNA for the CDR3 is TGTGCCAGCAGTTTGGGTCAGTGGGGAGGCACAGATACGCAGTATTTT. It is translated as CASSLGQWGGTDTQYF. V gene TRBV28 combines with J gene TRBJ2-3; weak D call: TRBD2 (5 bases). This CDR3 spans 16 amino acids. Germline CDR1 and CDR2: MDHEN and SYDVKM. V shed 3 bases and J shed 1 base, with 14 bases lying between them. Based on the CDR3 plus reference TRBV28 and TRBJ2-3, the full variable domain is DVKVTQSSRYLVKRTGEKVFLECVQDMDHENMFWYRQDPGLGLRLIYFSYDVKMKEKGDIPEGYSVSREKKERFSLILESASTNQTSMYLCASSLGQWGGTDTQYFGPGTRLTVL.